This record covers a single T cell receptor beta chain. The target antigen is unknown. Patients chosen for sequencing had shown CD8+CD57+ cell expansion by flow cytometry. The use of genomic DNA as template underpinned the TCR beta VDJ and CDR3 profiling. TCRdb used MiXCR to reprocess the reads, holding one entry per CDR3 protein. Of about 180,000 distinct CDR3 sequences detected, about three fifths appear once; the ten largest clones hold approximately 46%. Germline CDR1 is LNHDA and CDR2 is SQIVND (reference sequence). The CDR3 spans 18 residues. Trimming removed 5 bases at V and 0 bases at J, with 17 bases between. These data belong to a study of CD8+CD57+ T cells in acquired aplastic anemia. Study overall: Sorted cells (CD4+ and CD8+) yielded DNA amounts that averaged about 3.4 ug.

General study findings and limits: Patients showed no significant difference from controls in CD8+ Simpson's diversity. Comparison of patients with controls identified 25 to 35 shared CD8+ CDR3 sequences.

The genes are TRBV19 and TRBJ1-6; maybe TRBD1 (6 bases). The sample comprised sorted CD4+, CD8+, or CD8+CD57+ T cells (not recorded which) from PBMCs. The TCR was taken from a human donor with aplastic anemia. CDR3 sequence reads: CASSPESGASSYNSPLHF. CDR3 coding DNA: TGTGCCAGTAGTCCGGAGTCGGGGGCGAGCTCCTATAATTCACCCCTCCACTTT.